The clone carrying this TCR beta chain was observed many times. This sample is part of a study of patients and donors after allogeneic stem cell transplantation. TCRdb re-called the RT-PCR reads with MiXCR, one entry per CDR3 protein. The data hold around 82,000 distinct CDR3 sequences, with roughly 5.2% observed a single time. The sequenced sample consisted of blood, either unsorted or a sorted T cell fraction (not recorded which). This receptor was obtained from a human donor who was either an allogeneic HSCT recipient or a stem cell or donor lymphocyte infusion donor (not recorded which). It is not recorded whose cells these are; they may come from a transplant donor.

For the CDR3, the DNA is TGTGCCAGCAGCCCCGGGACAGGGGAGTTTCAGCCCCAGCATTTT. It specifies CASSPGTGEFQPQHF. The chain has TRBV28 and TRBJ1-5; 10 nucleotides match TRBD1. Trimming cost V 6 bases and J 6 bases; bases outside gene matches: 8. The CDR3 runs 15 residues. Germline V gives CDR1 MDHEN, CDR2 SYDVKM. The full variable domain, rest sourced from reference TRBV28 and TRBJ1-5, is DVKVTQSSRYLVKRTGEKVFLECVQDMDHENMFWYRQDPGLGLRLIYFSYDVKMKEKGDIPEGYSVSREKKERFSLILESASTNQTSMYLCASSPGTGEFQPQHFGDGTRLSIL.